Presented here are 8 T cell receptor beta chains from one specimen sequenced in a study of cytomegalovirus exposure and HLA in healthy donors. PCR amplification relied on 60 Vbeta primers (plus 13 Jbeta primers). Only in-frame clones appear in the TCRdb table, and some are missing; sequencing was by immunoSEQ multiplex PCR. The sample lists approximately 300,000 clones; 80% were seen once. The sample consisted of PBMCs. Receptor source: a girl aged 2-10 years in good health and CMV-seronegative.

The chain joins TRBV19 to TRBJ2-3, with 7 bases fitting TRBD2. The CDR3 runs to 13 residues. Trimming removed 2 bases from V and 4 bases from J; junction bases left unmatched: 0. Germline lookup yields CDR1 LNHDA and CDR2 SQIVND (reference sequence). As DNA, the CDR3 is TGTGCCAGTAGTATAACTAGCGCAGATACGCAGTATTTT. This sequence encodes CASSITSADTQYF.

V and J are TRBV5-1 and TRBJ1-3; D remains ambiguous. The germline gives CDR1 SGHRS, CDR2 YFSETQ. This CDR3 is built from 14 residues. Deletions cut 3 bases from V and 1 base from J, with 8 bases between. Here the CDR3 DNA reads TGCGCCAGCAGCTCTCAGGTTTCTGGAAACACCATATATTTT. Amino acids: CASSSQVSGNTIYF.

A single count supports this clone. This chain uses TRBV18 with TRBJ2-3, with 10 positions matching TRBD2. The CDR3 consists of 19 residues. Germline values: CDR1 KGHSH, CDR2 LQKENI. V shed 1 base and J 0 bases; nucleotides not matched to a gene: 10. The CDR3 protein is CASSPRASGGFYSTDTQYF. CDR3 nucleotides: TGTGCCAGCTCACCACGGGCTAGCGGGGGCTTTTATAGCACAGATACGCAGTATTTT.

This chain connects TRBV28 to TRBJ1-1; no clear D. Trimming stripped 4 bases from V and 1 base from J, with 13 bases between. Germline CDR1 is MDHEN and CDR2 is SYDVKM. The CDR3 length is 15 residues. DNA for the CDR3: TGTGCCAGCAGTTCGACACCGTTTTCGAACACTGAAGCTTTCTTT. Its translation is CASSSTPFSNTEAFF. The whole variable domain, remainder taken from reference TRBV28 and TRBJ1-1, is DVKVTQSSRYLVKRTGEKVFLECVQDMDHENMFWYRQDPGLGLRLIYFSYDVKMKEKGDIPEGYSVSREKKERFSLILESASTNQTSMYLCASSSTPFSNTEAFFGQGTRLTVV.

The chain is built from TRBV27 and TRBJ2-3; 11 nucleotides align to TRBD2. The V gene's germline CDR1 is MNHEY and CDR2 SMNVEV (reference sequence). Unmatched junction bases numbered 5, after V lost 6 bases and J lost 6 bases. There are 14 residues in the CDR3. The CDR3 DNA reads as TGTGCCAGCAGAATAGCGGGAGGGGTGGATACGCAGTATTTT. This sequence encodes CASRIAGGVDTQYF.

As DNA, the CDR3 is TGTGCCAGCAGCTCCCTAGCGAACGGTCAGTACTTC. It encodes CASSSLANGQYF. V usage is TRBV6-5 and J usage is TRBJ2-7; D possibly corresponds to TRBD2 (6 bases). Trimming shortened V by 6 bases and J by 10 bases, and 16 bases separated the two germline ends. Germline V gene sequence: CDR1 MNHEY, CDR2 SVGAGI. The CDR3 loop spans 12 amino acids.

The V and J genes are TRBV5-1 and TRBJ1-4, with D tentatively TRBD1 (6 bases). The CDR3 consists of 15 residues. Per the germline V gene, CDR1 is SGHRS and CDR2 is YFSETQ. Trimming took 4 bases from V and 0 from J, leaving 10 bases between them. The CDR3 protein is CASSLTGSTNEKLFF. CDR3 DNA sequence: TGCGCCAGCAGCCTTACAGGGTCAACTAATGAAAAACTGTTTTTT. Using reference TRBV5-1 and TRBJ1-4 for the parts outside the CDR3, the full variable domain is KAGVTQTPRYLIKTRGQQVTLSCSPISGHRSVSWYQQTPGQGLQFLFEYFSETQRNKGNFPGRFSGRQFSNSRSEMNVSTLELGDSALYLCASSLTGSTNEKLFFGSGTQLSVL.

The V and J genes are TRBV28 and TRBJ1-5, with D uncertain. This CDR3 contains 14 residues. The germline CDR1 and CDR2 sequences are MDHEN and SYDVKM. Trimming stripped 3 bases from V and 9 bases from J, with 15 bases between. The CDR3 protein is CASSFYGAFGPQHF. The CDR3 DNA sequence: TGTGCCAGCAGTTTTTACGGAGCCTTTGGGCCCCAGCATTTT.